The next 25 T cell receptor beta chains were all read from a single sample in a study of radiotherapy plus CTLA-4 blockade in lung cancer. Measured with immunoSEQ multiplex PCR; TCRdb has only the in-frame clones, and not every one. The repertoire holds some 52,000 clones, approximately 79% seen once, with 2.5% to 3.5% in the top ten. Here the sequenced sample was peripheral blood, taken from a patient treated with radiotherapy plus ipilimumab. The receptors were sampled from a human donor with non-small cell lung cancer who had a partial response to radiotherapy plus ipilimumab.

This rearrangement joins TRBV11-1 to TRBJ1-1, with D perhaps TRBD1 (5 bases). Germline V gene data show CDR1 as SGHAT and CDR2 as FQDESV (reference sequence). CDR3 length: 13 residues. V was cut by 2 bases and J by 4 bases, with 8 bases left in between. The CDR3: CASSLSRGTEAFF. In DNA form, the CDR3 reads TGTGCCAGCAGCTTATCTAGGGGCACTGAAGCTTTCTTT.

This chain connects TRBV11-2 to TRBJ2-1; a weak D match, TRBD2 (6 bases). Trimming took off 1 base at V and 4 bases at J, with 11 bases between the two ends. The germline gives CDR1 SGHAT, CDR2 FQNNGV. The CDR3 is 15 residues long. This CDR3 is CASSLAVGGYNEQFF. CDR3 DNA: TGTGCCAGCAGCTTAGCTGTCGGGGGTTACAATGAGCAGTTCTTC.

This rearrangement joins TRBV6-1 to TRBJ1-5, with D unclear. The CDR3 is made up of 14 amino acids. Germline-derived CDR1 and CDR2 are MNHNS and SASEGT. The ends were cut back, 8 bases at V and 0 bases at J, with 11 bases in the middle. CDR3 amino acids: CASHPEYSNQPQHF. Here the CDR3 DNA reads TGTGCCAGCCATCCAGAATATAGCAATCAGCCCCAGCATTTT.

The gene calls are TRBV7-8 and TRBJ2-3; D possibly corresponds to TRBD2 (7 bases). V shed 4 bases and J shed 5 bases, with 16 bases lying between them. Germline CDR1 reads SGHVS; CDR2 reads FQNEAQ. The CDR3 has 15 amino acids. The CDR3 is CASSSAGALGDTQYF. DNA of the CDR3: TGTGCCAGCAGCTCCGCGGGGGCCCTGGGAGATACGCAGTATTTT.

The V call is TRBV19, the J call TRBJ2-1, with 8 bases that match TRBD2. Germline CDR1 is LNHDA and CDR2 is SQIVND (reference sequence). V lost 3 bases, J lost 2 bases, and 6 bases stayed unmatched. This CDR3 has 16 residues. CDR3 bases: TGTGCCAGTAGTATCCGGGCGGGGGGTCCCTACAATGAGCAGTTCTTC. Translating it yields CASSIRAGGPYNEQFF.

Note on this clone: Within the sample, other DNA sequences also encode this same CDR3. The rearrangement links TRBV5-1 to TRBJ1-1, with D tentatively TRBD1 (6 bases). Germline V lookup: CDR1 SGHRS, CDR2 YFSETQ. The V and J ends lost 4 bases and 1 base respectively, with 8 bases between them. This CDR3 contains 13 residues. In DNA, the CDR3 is TGCGCCAGCAGCCTGACAGGGAACACTGAAGCTTTCTTT. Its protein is CASSLTGNTEAFF.

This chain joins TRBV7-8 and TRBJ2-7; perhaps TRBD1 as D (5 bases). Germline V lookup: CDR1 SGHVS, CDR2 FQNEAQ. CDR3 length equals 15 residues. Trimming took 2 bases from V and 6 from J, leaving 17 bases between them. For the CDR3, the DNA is TGTGCCAGCAGCTTACGCAGGGAAAGAGGCCTCGAGCAGTACTTC. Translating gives CASSLRRERGLEQYF.

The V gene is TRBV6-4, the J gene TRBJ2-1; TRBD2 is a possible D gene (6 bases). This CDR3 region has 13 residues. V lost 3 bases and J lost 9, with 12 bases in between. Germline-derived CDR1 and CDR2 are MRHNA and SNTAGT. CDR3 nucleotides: TGTGCCAGCAGTGATCGGGGGTGGGGTGAGCAGTTCTTC. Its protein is CASSDRGWGEQFF.

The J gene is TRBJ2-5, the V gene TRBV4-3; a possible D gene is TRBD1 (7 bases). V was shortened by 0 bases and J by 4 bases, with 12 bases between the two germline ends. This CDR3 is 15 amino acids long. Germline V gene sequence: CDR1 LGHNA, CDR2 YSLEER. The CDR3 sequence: CASSQDGQGGETQYF. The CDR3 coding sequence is TGCGCCAGCAGCCAAGATGGGCAGGGGGGAGAGACCCAGTACTTC.

CDR3: CASSLGRGAGDTQYF. CDR3 nucleotide sequence: TGTGCCAGCAGCTTAGGTCGGGGGGCCGGGGATACGCAGTATTTT. The chain employs TRBV7-2 and TRBJ2-3; TRBD2 is a possible D gene (7 bases). Germline CDR1 reads SGHTA; CDR2 reads FQGNSA. This CDR3 contains 15 residues. Trimming stripped 1 base from V and 6 bases from J, with 14 bases between.

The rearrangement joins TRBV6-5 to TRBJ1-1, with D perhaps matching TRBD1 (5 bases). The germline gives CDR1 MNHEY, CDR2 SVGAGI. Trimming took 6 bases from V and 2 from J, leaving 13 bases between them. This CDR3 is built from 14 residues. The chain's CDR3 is CASSLWGVNTEAFF. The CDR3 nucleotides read TGTGCCAGCAGCTTGTGGGGGGTTAACACTGAAGCTTTCTTT.

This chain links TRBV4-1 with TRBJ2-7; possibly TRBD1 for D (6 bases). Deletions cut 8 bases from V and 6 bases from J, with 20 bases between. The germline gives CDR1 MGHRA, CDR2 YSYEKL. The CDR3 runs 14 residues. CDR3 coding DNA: TGCGCCAGCCGAAAGGTCAGGGGCGCCGGCGAGCAGTACTTC. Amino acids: CASRKVRGAGEQYF.

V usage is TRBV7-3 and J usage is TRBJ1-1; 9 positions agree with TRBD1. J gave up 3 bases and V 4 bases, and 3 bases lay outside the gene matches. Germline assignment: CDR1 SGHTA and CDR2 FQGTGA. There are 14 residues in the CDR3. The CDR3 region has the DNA TGTGCCAGCAGCTACAGGGGGCGGGACACTGAAGCTTTCTTT. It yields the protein CASSYRGRDTEAFF.

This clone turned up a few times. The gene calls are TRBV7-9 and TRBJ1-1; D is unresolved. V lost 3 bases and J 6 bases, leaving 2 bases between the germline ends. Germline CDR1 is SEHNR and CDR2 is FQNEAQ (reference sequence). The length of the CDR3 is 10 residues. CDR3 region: CASSFAEAFF. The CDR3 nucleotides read TGTGCCAGCAGCTTCGCTGAAGCTTTCTTT.

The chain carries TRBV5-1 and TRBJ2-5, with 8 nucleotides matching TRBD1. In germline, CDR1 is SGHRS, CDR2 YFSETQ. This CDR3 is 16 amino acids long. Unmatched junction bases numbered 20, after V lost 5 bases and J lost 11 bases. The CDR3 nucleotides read TGCGCCAGCAGTCACACCGGACAGGGTTTCTTTGGGGAGCAGTACTTC. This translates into CASSHTGQGFFGEQYF.

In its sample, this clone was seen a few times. Here the CDR3 reads CASSYLGGGQGETFF. Written as DNA, the CDR3 is TGTGCCAGCAGTTACCTAGGTGGCGGACAGGGAGAAACTTTCTTT. The chain is built from TRBV6-6 and TRBJ1-1, with 8 bases aligning to TRBD1. CDR3 length equals 15 residues. After removal of 2 bases from V and 12 bases from J, the junction contained 14 bases not matched to a gene. Germline values: CDR1 MNHNY, CDR2 SVGAGI (reference sequence).

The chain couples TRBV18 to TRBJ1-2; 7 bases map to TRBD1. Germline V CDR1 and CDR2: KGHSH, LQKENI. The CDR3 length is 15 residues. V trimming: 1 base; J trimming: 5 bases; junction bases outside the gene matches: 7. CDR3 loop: CASSPRRQGGYGYTF. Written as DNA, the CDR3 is TGTGCCAGCTCACCACGGCGGCAGGGGGGTTATGGCTACACCTTC.

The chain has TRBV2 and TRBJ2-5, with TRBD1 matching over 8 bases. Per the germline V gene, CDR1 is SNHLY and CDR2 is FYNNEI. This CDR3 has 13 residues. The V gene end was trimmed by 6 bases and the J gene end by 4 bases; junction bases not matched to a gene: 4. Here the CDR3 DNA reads TGTGCCAGCAGCAGGGGGCCGGGAGAGACCCAGTACTTC. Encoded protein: CASSRGPGETQYF.

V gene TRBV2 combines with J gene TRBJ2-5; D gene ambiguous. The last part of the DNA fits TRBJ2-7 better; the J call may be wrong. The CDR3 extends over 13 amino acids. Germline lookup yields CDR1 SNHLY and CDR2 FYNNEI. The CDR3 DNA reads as TGTGCCAGCAGTTGGATGGGCTCCTACGAGCAGTACTTC. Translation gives CASSWMGSYEQYF.

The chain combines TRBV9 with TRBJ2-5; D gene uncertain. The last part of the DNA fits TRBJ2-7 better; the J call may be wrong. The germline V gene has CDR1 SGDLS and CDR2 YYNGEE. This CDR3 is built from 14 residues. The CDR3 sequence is CASSVGASSYEQYF. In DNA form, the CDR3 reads TGTGCCAGCAGCGTAGGAGCTAGCTCCTACGAGCAGTACTTC.

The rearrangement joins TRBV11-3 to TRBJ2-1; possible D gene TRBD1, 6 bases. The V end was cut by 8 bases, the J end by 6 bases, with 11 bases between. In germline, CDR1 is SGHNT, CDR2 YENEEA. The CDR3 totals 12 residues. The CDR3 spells CASGRQVNEQFF. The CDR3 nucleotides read TGTGCCAGCGGAAGACAGGTCAATGAGCAGTTCTTC.

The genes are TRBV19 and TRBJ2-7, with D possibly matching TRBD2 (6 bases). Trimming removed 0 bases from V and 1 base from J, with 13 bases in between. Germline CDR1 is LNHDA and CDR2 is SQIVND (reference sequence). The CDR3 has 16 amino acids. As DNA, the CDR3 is TGTGCCAGTAGTATAGATGGGGGGACTGATTCCTACGAGCAGTACTTC. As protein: CASSIDGGTDSYEQYF.

The CDR3 sequence is CASSQGASGSSYEQYF. The CDR3 bases are TGCGCCAGCAGCCAAGGGGCTAGCGGTAGCTCCTACGAGCAGTACTTC. The J gene is TRBJ2-7, the V gene TRBV4-3; 7 nucleotides line up with TRBD2. The CDR3 totals 16 residues. Looked up from germline, CDR1 is LGHNA and CDR2 is YSLEER. V trimming: 1 base; J trimming: 0 bases; junction bases outside the gene matches: 6.

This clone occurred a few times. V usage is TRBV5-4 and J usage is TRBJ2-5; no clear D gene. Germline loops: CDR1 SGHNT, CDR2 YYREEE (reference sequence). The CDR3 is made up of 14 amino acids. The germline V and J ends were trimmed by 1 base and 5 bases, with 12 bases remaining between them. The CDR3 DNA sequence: TGTGCCAGCAGCTTGTCCCCAGACGGGGAGACCCAGTACTTC. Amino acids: CASSLSPDGETQYF.

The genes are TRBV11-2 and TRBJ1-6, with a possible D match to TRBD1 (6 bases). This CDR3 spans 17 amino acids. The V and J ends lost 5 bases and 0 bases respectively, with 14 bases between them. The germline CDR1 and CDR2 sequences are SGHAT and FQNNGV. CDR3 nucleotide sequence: TGTGCCAGCAGCCCCGCCAGGGGTATCTCCTATAATTCACCCCTCCACTTT. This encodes CASSPARGISYNSPLHF.